This entry lists 24 T cell receptor beta chains sequenced from one sample in a study of cytomegalovirus exposure and HLA in healthy donors. 13 Jbeta primers and 60 Vbeta primers were used for the PCR. The method was immunoSEQ multiplex PCR; TCRdb's version includes in-frame clones alone and lacks a portion of them. The table lists 90,000 to 120,000 clones, about 68% of them singletons, with roughly an eighth in the top ten. Sequencing was carried out using PBMCs. The receptor set was obtained from a male donor in good health and CMV-seropositive.

J is TRBJ2-1 and V is TRBV4-1, with D perhaps matching TRBD1 (6 bases). The V and J ends lost 0 bases and 1 base respectively, with 7 bases between them. CDR1 and CDR2 (germline): MGHRA, YSYEKL. This CDR3 has 15 amino acids. This CDR3 is CASSQEQGSYNEQFF. The DNA for the CDR3 is TGCGCCAGCAGCCAAGAACAGGGATCCTACAATGAGCAGTTCTTC.

The J gene is TRBJ2-2, the V gene TRBV2; no definite D call. The CDR3 has 15 amino acids. Trimming took off 6 bases at V and 4 bases at J, with 15 bases between the two ends. Germline-derived CDR1 and CDR2 are SNHLY and FYNNEI. In DNA, the CDR3 is TGTGCCAGCAGCCGTACCAATCCGAGCACCGGGGAGCTGTTTTTT. It codes for CASSRTNPSTGELFF.

The chain recombines TRBV6-1 with TRBJ1-1, with 7 nucleotides matching TRBD1. Germline V gene sequence: CDR1 MNHNS, CDR2 SASEGT. The CDR3 runs 12 residues. V dropped 2 bases and J dropped 7; count of bases not matched to a gene: 1. CDR3 residues: CASSERQGEAFF. In DNA form, the CDR3 reads TGTGCCAGCAGTGAAAGACAGGGTGAAGCTTTCTTT.

The J gene is TRBJ2-7, the V gene TRBV15; 9 bases are a match to TRBD2. The germline gives CDR1 LNHNV, CDR2 YYDKDF (reference sequence). V lost 1 base, J lost 6 bases, and 4 bases stayed unmatched. The CDR3 has 14 amino acids. This CDR3 is CATSRVGTSSEQYF. The CDR3 DNA reads as TGTGCCACCAGCAGAGTAGGGACTAGCAGCGAGCAGTACTTC.

The chain joins TRBV7-9 to TRBJ2-7; 7 nucleotides agree with TRBD1. CDR1 is SEHNR and CDR2 is FQNEAQ in the germline V gene (reference sequence). CDR3 length equals 14 residues. Trimming took 5 bases from V and 4 from J; bases not matched to a gene: 8. The CDR3, as DNA: TGTGCCAGCAGCCCCCGACAGGGTCGATACGAGCAGTACTTC. The encoded protein is CASSPRQGRYEQYF.

The rearrangement joins TRBV5-1 to TRBJ2-3; D possibly corresponds to TRBD2 (5 bases). Germline CDR1 is SGHRS and CDR2 is YFSETQ. CDR3 length: 13 amino acids. V shed 5 bases and J shed 6 bases, with 13 bases lying between them. The CDR3 DNA follows: TGCGCCAGCAGTCGAGGGTCCGGGGATACGCAGTATTTT. This encodes CASSRGSGDTQYF.

The V and J genes are TRBV7-8 and TRBJ2-7; 11 bases match TRBD2. This CDR3 contains 21 residues. V dropped 2 bases and J dropped 4; count of bases not matched to a gene: 22. Germline V gene sequence: CDR1 SGHVS, CDR2 FQNEAQ. As DNA, the CDR3 is TGTGCCAGCAGCTTATTAGTAGGATCGGAGGTAGCGGGGGGGCGTTCATACGAGCAGTACTTC. Translating it yields CASSLLVGSEVAGGRSYEQYF. Full variable domain (outside the CDR3, taken from reference TRBV7-8 and TRBJ2-7): GAGVSQSPRYKVAKRGQDVALRCDPISGHVSLFWYQQALGQGPEFLTYFQNEAQLDKSGLPSDRFFAERPEGSVSTLKIQRTQQEDSAVYLCASSLLVGSEVAGGRSYEQYFGPGTRLTVT.

The chain recombines TRBV5-5 with TRBJ2-5; no firm D call. Trimming removed 0 bases at V and 1 base at J, with 10 bases between. Per the germline V gene, CDR1 is SGHKS and CDR2 is YYEKEE (reference sequence). The CDR3 totals 15 residues. The CDR3 here is CASSLDRRTQETQYF. The CDR3 coding sequence is TGTGCCAGCAGCTTGGACAGAAGAACCCAAGAGACCCAGTACTTC.

The CDR3 bases are TGTGCCATCAGTGATTTAGAGGCTAACTATGGCTACACCTTC. It codes for CAISDLEANYGYTF. J is TRBJ1-2 and V is TRBV10-3, with D unresolved. V was clipped by 3 bases and J by 0 bases, with 8 bases between them. This CDR3 contains 14 residues. CDR1 ENHRY and CDR2 SYGVKD come from the germline V gene.

A few counts support this clone. The J gene is TRBJ2-1, the V gene TRBV4-3, with 13 bases matching TRBD2. The ends lost 0 bases at V and 4 bases at J; junction bases unmatched: 3. The CDR3 is made up of 17 amino acids. Per germline, CDR1 LGHNA and CDR2 YSLEER. This CDR3 is CASSQELAGGLYNEQFF. DNA for the CDR3: TGCGCCAGCAGCCAAGAACTAGCGGGGGGGCTATACAATGAGCAGTTCTTC.

The rearrangement links TRBV7-9 to TRBJ2-7, with 10 positions matching TRBD1. Germline values: CDR1 SEHNR, CDR2 FQNEAQ (reference sequence). CDR3 size: 16 residues. J gave up 5 bases and V 3 bases, and 10 bases lay outside the gene matches. CDR3 nucleotides: TGTGCCAGCAGCTTCGGGTGGGACAGGGGCGTCGACGAGCAGTACTTC. This gives the protein CASSFGWDRGVDEQYF.

The genes are TRBV6-5 and TRBJ1-2; tentative D call: TRBD1 (6 bases). This CDR3 region has 15 residues. Looked up from germline, CDR1 is MNHEY and CDR2 is SVGAGI. V was trimmed by 0 bases and J by 7 bases, leaving 15 bases between them. The CDR3 nucleotides are TGTGCCAGCAGTTACTCGGGCAGGGGACCGGGTGGCTACACCTTC. It codes for CASSYSGRGPGGYTF.

Worth noting for this clone: Compared with germline, one end of the junction differs, possibly owing to a read error. Other DNA variants within this sample encode the same CDR3. The chain joins TRBV7-9 to TRBJ2-7; D is uncertain. CDR1 is SEHNR, CDR2 FQNEAQ, per germline (reference sequence). CDR3 length: 13 amino acids. CDR3 region: CASSLQVSYEQYF. The CDR3 nucleotides are TGTGCCAGCAGCTTACAGGTCTCCTACGAGCAGTACTTT.

V is TRBV18 and J is TRBJ2-4, with a weak D call TRBD2 (6 bases). Germline CDR1 reads KGHSH; CDR2 reads LQKENI. V shed 0 bases and J shed 5 bases, with 17 bases lying between them. The CDR3 totals 17 residues. This CDR3 reads CASSPPVGLPDENIQYF. The CDR3 bases are TGTGCCAGCTCACCACCGGTGGGACTCCCGGACGAAAACATTCAGTACTTC.

This chain connects TRBV6-5 to TRBJ1-2, with 8 bases that match TRBD1. CDR3 length: 15 residues. J lost 8 bases, V lost 6 bases, and 14 bases had no gene match. Germline-derived CDR1 and CDR2 are MNHEY and SVGAGI. The CDR3 nucleotides read TGTGCCAGCAGAAAGACTAACGGACAGGGCCGAGGCTACACCTTC. This encodes CASRKTNGQGRGYTF.

The chain has TRBV2 and TRBJ2-5; 10 bases line up with TRBD2. The CDR3 is 16 amino acids. Germline CDR1 and CDR2: SNHLY and FYNNEI. After removal of 6 bases from V and 6 bases from J, the junction contained 13 bases not matched to a gene. The CDR3 here is CASSAWSGGAEKTQYF. The CDR3 DNA follows: TGTGCCAGCAGCGCGTGGAGCGGGGGGGCCGAGAAGACCCAGTACTTC.

In this sample, this clone turned up once. One end of the junction does not line up with germline, which may come from a read error. The J gene is TRBJ1-2, the V gene TRBV27; 9 bases line up with TRBD1. This CDR3 comprises 14 residues. From germline, CDR1 is MNHEY and CDR2 SMNVEV (reference sequence). This CDR3 is CASSPRDRVPGYPF. CDR3 nucleotide sequence: TGTGCCAGCAGTCCCCGGGACAGGGTACCCGGCTACCCCTTC.

The chain has TRBV5-1 and TRBJ1-6, with 7 bases identical to TRBD1. V gave up 3 bases and J gave up 6 bases; unmatched junction bases: 12. This CDR3 region has 17 residues. CDR1 is SGHRS and CDR2 is YFSETQ in the germline V gene. The CDR3, as DNA: TGCGCCAGCAGCTCCCTGGGTTGGGGGACAGCTAATTCACCCCTCCACTTT. This gives the protein CASSSLGWGTANSPLHF.

The chain links TRBV15 to TRBJ2-1; D is perhaps TRBD2 (5 bases). From germline, CDR1 is LNHNV and CDR2 YYDKDF (reference sequence). With 8 bases removed from V and 5 bases from J, the gap between germline ends came to 19 bases. CDR3 length: 15 residues. The CDR3: CATVRRDSGDNEQFF. The CDR3, as DNA: TGTGCCACCGTCCGCCGCGACTCCGGGGACAATGAGCAGTTCTTC.

The chain couples TRBV2 to TRBJ1-2; weak D call: TRBD1 (6 bases). Per the germline V gene, CDR1 is SNHLY and CDR2 is FYNNEI. V lost 4 bases and J lost 0, with 21 bases in between. The CDR3 covers 18 residues. The CDR3 here is CASSATLVGPGANYGYTF. The CDR3, as DNA: TGTGCCAGCAGTGCCACTCTTGTAGGTCCAGGGGCTAACTATGGCTACACCTTC.

V is TRBV5-1 and J is TRBJ2-1; TRBD1 matches 7 bases. Germline V CDR1 and CDR2: SGHRS, YFSETQ. The junction had 1 base not matched to a gene; V was cut back by 1 base and J by 6 bases. This CDR3 contains 13 residues. The CDR3 nucleotides are TGCGCCAGCAGCTTGAGGGGGCCCAATGAGCAGTTCTTC. Its protein product is CASSLRGPNEQFF.

CDR3 residues: CASRRQGSRGYTF. The CDR3 DNA is TGTGCCAGCAGGCGACAGGGGTCCCGTGGCTACACCTTC. The chain uses TRBV28 and TRBJ1-2, with 8 bases fitting TRBD1. J gave up 7 bases and V 6 bases, and 7 bases lay outside the gene matches. The germline V gene encodes CDR1 MDHEN and CDR2 SYDVKM. This CDR3 contains 13 residues.

The chain uses TRBV7-2 and TRBJ1-2; 7 positions match TRBD1. In germline, CDR1 is SGHTA, CDR2 FQGNSA. Trimming removed 5 bases from V and 8 bases from J; junction bases left unmatched: 11. The CDR3 extends over 14 amino acids. The CDR3 loop is CASSLPTGVGGYTF. CDR3 nucleotide sequence: TGTGCCAGCAGCCTTCCAACAGGGGTTGGAGGCTACACCTTC.

This clone turned up a few times. The chain employs TRBV6-4 and TRBJ1-5; TRBD1 might be the D (5 bases). Germline-derived CDR1 and CDR2 are MRHNA and SNTAGT. V lost 0 bases to trimming and J lost 4 bases, with 7 bases between them. CDR3 length: 14 amino acids. The CDR3 nucleotides read TGTGCCAGCAGTGACTCGGCAGGGAATCAGCCCCAGCATTTT. This codes for CASSDSAGNQPQHF.